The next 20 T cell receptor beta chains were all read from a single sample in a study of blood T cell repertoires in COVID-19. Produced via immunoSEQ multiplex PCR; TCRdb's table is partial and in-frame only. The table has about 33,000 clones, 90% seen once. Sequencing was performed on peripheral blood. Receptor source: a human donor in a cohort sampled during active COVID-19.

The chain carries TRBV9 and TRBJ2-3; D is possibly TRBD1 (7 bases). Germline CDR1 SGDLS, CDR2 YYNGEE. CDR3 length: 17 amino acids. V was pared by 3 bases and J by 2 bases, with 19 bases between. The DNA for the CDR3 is TGTGCCAGCAGCGCCGGAGGGGGCGGGATCCCCACAGATACGCAGTATTTT. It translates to CASSAGGGGIPTDTQYF.

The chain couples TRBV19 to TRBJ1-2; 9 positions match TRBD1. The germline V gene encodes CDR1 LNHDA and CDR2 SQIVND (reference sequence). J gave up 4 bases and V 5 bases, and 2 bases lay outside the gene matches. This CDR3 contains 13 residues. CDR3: CASSPTGGYGYTF. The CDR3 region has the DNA TGTGCCAGTAGTCCGACAGGGGGCTATGGCTACACCTTC.

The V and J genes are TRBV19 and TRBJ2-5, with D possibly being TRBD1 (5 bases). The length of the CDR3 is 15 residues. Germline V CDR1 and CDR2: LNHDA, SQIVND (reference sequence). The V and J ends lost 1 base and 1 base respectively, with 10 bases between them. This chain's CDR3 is CASSIGAGIQETQYF. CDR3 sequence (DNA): TGTGCCAGTAGTATAGGGGCAGGGATCCAAGAGACCCAGTACTTC.

The CDR3 bases are TGCGCCAGCAGCCAACCCGACTCTACCGATGAGCAGTTCTTC. This sequence encodes CASSQPDSTDEQFF. The chain links TRBV4-1 to TRBJ2-1; the D is unclear. CDR3 length equals 14 residues. Trimming removed 2 bases at V and 8 bases at J, with 13 bases between. From germline, CDR1 is MGHRA and CDR2 YSYEKL.

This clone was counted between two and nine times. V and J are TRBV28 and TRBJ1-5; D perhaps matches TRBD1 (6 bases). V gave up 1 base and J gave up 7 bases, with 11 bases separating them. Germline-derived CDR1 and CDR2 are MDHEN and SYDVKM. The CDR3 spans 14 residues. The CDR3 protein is CASSLLRGRQPQHF. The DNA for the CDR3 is TGTGCCAGCAGTTTATTAAGGGGGAGACAGCCCCAGCATTTT. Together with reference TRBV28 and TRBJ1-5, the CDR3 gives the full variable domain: DVKVTQSSRYLVKRTGEKVFLECVQDMDHENMFWYRQDPGLGLRLIYFSYDVKMKEKGDIPEGYSVSREKKERFSLILESASTNQTSMYLCASSLLRGRQPQHFGDGTRLSIL.

CDR3 coding DNA: TGTGCCAGTACCCCGGGTAGCGGGAGATACGAGCAGTACTTC. Protein product: CASTPGSGRYEQYF. The genes are TRBV19 and TRBJ2-7; 9 nucleotides line up with TRBD2. CDR1 LNHDA and CDR2 SQIVND come from the germline V gene (reference sequence). The CDR3 sequence is 14 residues long. J gave up 4 bases and V 7 bases, and 8 bases lay outside the gene matches.

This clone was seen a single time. For the CDR3, the DNA is TGTGCCAGCGAAACTAGCGGGGAGGGGTACACCGGGGAGCTGTTTTTT. It specifies CASETSGEGYTGELFF. The chain employs TRBV28 and TRBJ2-2; 10 bases line up with TRBD2. CDR3 length equals 16 residues. Losses at the gene ends were 8 bases for V and 3 bases for J; bases not matched to a gene: 9. Germline V CDR1 and CDR2: MDHEN, SYDVKM.

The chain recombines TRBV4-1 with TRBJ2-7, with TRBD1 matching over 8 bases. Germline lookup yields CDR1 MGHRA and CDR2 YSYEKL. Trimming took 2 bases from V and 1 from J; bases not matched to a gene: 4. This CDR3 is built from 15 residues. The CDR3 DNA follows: TGCGCCAGCAGCCAATCCGGGACAGGTTCCTACGAGCAGTACTTC. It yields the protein CASSQSGTGSYEQYF.

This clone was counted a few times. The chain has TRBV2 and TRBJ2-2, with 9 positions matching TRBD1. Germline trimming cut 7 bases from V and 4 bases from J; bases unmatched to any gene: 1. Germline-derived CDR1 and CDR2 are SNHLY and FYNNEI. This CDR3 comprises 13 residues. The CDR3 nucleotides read TGTGCCAGCACGGGACAGGGCACCGGGGAGCTGTTTTTT. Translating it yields CASTGQGTGELFF.

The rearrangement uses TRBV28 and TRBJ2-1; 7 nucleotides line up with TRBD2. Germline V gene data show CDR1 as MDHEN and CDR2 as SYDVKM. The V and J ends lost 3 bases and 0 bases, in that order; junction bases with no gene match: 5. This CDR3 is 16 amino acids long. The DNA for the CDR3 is TGTGCCAGCAGTTTCATAGCGGGTAGCTCCTACAATGAGCAGTTCTTC. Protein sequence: CASSFIAGSSYNEQFF.

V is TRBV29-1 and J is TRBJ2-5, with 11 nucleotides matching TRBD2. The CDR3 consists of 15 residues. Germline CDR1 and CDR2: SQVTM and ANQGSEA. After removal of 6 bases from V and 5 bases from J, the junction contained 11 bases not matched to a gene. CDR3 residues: CSVGGVAGGVETQYF. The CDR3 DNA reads TGCAGCGTAGGCGGGGTAGCGGGAGGGGTGGAGACCCAGTACTTC.

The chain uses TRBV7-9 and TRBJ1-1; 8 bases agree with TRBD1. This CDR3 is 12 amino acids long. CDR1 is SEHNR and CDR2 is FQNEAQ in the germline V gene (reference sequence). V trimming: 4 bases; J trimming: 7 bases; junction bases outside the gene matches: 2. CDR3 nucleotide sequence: TGTGCCAGCAGCTCAACAGGGGGTGAAGCTTTCTTT. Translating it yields CASSSTGGEAFF.

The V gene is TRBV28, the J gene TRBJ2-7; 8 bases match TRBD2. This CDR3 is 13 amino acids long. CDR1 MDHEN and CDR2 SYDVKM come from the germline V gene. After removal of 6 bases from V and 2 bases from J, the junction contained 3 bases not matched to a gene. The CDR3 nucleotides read TGTGCCAGCAGAGAGCGGGGGACCTACGAGCAGTACTTC. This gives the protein CASRERGTYEQYF. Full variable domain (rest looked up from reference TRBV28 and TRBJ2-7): DVKVTQSSRYLVKRTGEKVFLECVQDMDHENMFWYRQDPGLGLRLIYFSYDVKMKEKGDIPEGYSVSREKKERFSLILESASTNQTSMYLCASRERGTYEQYFGPGTRLTVT.

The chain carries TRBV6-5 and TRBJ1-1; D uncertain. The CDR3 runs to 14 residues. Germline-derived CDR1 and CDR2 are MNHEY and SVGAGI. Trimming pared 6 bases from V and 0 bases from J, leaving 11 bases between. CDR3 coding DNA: TGTGCCAGCAGCCACGAGGGTATGAACACTGAAGCTTTCTTT. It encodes CASSHEGMNTEAFF.

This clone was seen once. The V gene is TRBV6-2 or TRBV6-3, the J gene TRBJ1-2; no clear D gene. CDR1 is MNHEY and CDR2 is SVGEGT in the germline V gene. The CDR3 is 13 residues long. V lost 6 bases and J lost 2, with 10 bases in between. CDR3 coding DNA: TGTGCCAGCAGCCGAACAATGAACTATGGCTACACCTTC. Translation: CASSRTMNYGYTF.

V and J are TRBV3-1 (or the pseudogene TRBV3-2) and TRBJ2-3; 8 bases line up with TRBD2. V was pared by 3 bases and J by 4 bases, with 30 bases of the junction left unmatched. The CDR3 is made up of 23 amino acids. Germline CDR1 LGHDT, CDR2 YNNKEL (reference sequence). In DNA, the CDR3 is TGTGCCAGCAGCCACCCGACCTTTTCCAGGCGGACCTTTAGTAGCGGGATCCCAGATACGCAGTATTTT. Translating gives CASSHPTFSRRTFSSGIPDTQYF.

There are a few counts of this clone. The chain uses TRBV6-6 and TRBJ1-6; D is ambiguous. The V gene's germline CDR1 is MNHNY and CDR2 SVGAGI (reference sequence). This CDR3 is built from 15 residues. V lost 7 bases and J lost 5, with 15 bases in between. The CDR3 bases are TGTGCCAGCATCCACCCGTCCCCGGATAATTCACCCCTCCACTTT. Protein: CASIHPSPDNSPLHF.

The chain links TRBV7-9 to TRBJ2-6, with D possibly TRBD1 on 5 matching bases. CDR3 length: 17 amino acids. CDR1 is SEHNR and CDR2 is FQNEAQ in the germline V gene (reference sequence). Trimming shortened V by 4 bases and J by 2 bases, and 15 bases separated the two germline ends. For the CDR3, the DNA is TGTGCCAGCAGCTCAGGACACGCTGGGCCTGGGGCCAACGTCCTGACTTTC. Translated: CASSSGHAGPGANVLTF.

As DNA, the CDR3 is TGTGCCAGTAGTATAGACCCGGGAGGGTCCCCATTAACCTACAATGAGCAGTTCTTC. It yields the protein CASSIDPGGSPLTYNEQFF. The chain links TRBV19 to TRBJ2-1, with 8 bases fitting TRBD2. The CDR3 has 19 amino acids. The V gene's germline CDR1 is LNHDA and CDR2 SQIVND (reference sequence). After removal of 0 bases from V and 2 bases from J, the junction contained 12 bases not matched to a gene.

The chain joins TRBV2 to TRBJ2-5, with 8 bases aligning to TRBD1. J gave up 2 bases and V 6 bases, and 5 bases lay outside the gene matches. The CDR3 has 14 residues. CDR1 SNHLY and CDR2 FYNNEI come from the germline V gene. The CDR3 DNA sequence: TGTGCCAGCAGAAAACAGGGGGTGCAAGAGACCCAGTACTTC. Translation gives CASRKQGVQETQYF.